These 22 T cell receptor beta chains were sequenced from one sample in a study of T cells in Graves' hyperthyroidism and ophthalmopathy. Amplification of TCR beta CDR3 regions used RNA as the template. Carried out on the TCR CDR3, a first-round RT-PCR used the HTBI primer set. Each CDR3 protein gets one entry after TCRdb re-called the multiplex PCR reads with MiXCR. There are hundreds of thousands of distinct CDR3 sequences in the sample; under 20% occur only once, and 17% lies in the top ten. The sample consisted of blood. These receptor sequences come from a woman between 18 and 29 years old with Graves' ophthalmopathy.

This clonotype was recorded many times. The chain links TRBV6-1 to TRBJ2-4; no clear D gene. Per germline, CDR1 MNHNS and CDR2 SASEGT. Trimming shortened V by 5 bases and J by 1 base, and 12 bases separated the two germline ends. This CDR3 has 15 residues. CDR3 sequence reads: CASSLEQRAKNIQYF. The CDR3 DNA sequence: TGTGCCAGCAGTCTCGAGCAGAGGGCCAAAAACATTCAGTACTTC.

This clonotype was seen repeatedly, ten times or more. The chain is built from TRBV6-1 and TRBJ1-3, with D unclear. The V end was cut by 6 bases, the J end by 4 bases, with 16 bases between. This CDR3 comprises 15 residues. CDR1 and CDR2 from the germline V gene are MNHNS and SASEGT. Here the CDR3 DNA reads TGTGCCAGCAGCCCGGGCTCGCGGGCGGGAAACACCATATATTTT. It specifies CASSPGSRAGNTIYF.

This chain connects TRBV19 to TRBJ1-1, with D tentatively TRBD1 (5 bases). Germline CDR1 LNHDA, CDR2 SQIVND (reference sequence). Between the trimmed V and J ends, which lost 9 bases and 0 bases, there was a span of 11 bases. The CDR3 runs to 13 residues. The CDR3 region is CASRRTMNTEAFF. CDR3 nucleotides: TGTGCCAGCCGACGGACAATGAACACTGAAGCTTTCTTT.

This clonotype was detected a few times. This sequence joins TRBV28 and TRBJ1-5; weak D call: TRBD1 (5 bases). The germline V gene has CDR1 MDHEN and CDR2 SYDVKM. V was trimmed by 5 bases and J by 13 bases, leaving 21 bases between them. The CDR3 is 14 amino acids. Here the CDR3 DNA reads TGTGCCAGCAGTCACCCCAGGGTCCCCCGCTTGCAGCATTTT. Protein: CASSHPRVPRLQHF.

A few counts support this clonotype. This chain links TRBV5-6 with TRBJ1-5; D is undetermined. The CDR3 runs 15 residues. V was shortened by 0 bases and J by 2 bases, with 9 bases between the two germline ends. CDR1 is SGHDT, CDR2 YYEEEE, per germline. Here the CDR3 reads CASSLGEGGNQPQHF. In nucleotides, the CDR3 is TGTGCCAGCAGCTTGGGGGAGGGAGGCAATCAGCCCCAGCATTTT.

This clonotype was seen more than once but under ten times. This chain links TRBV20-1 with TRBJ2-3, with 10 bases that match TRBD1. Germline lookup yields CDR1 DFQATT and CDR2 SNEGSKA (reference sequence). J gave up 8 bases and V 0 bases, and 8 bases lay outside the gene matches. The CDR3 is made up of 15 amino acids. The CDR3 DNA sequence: TGCAGTGCTAGAGACGGGACAGGGGCGCAGATTACGCAGTATTTT. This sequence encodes CSARDGTGAQITQYF.

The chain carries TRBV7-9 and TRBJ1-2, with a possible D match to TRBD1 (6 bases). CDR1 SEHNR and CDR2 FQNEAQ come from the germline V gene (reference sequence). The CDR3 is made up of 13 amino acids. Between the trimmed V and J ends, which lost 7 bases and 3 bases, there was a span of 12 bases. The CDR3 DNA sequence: TGTGCCAGCAACAGGGACCCTTACTATGGCTACACCTTC. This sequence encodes CASNRDPYYGYTF.

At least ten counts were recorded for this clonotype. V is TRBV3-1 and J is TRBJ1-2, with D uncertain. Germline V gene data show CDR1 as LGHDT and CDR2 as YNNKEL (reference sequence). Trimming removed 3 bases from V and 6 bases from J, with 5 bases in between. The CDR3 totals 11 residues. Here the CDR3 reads CASSQRDGYTF. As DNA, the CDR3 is TGTGCCAGCAGCCAGAGGGATGGCTACACCTTC.

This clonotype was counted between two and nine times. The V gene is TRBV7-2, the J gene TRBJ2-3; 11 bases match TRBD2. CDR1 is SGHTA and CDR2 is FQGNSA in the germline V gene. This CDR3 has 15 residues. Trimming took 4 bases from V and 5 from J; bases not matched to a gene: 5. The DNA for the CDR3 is TGTGCCAGCAGCTGGCTAGCGGGGGGAAGAGATACGCAGTATTTT. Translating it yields CASSWLAGGRDTQYF. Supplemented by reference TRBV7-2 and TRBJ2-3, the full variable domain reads GAGVSQSPSNKVTEKGKDVELRCDPISGHTALYWYRQSLGQGLEFLIYFQGNSAPDKSGLPSDRFSAERTGGSVSTLTIQRTQQEDSAVYLCASSWLAGGRDTQYFGPGTRLTVL.

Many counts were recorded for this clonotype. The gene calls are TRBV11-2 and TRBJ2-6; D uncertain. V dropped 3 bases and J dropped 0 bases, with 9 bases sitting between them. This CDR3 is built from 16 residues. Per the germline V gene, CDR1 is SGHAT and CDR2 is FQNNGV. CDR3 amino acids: CASSFKQRSGANVLTF. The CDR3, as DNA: TGTGCCAGCAGCTTTAAACAGCGCTCTGGGGCCAACGTCCTGACTTTC.

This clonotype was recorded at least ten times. This CDR3 is CASRGFREEGPEQYF. CDR3 nucleotide sequence: TGTGCCAGCAGGGGGTTTCGGGAGGAGGGCCCCGAGCAGTACTTC. The chain employs TRBV28 and TRBJ2-7; 7 bases are a match to TRBD2. The CDR3 contains 15 residues. Germline assignment: CDR1 MDHEN and CDR2 SYDVKM. Germline trimming cut 6 bases from V and 6 bases from J; bases unmatched to any gene: 14.

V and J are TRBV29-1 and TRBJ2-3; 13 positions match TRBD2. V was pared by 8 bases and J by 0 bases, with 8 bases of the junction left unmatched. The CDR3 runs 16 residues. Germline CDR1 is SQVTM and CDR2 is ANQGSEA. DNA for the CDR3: TGCAGCTCGCCCGGGACTAGCGGGGACAGCACAGATACGCAGTATTTT. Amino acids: CSSPGTSGDSTDTQYF.

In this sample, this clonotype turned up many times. DNA of the CDR3: TGTGCCGCCACTTACTATGGCTACACCTTC. Encoded protein: CAATYYGYTF. J is TRBJ1-2 and V is TRBV30; no clear D gene. The CDR3 is 10 residues long. V gave up 8 bases and J gave up 3 bases, with 7 bases separating them. CDR1 is GTSNPN and CDR2 is SVGIG in the germline V gene (reference sequence).

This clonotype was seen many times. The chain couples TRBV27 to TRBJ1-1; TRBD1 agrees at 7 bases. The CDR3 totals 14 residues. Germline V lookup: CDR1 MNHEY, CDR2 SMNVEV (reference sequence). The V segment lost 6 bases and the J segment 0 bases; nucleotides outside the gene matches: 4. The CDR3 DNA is TGTGCCAGCAGGGCGACAGGGATGAACACTGAAGCTTTCTTT. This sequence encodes CASRATGMNTEAFF.

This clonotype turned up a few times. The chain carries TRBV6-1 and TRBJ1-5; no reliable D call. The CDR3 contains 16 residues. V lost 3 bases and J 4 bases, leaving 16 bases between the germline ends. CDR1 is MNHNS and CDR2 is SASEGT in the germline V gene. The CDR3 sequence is CASSEIFGGMNQPQHF. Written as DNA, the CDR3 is TGTGCCAGCAGTGAGATATTCGGTGGGATGAATCAGCCCCAGCATTTT.

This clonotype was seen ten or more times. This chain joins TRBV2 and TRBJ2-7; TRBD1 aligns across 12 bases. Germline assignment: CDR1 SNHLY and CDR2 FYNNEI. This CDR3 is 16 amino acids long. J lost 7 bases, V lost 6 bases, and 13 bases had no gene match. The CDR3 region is CASRGTGGGLFGEQYF. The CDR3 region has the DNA TGTGCCAGCAGAGGGACAGGGGGCGGTTTGTTTGGGGAGCAGTACTTC.

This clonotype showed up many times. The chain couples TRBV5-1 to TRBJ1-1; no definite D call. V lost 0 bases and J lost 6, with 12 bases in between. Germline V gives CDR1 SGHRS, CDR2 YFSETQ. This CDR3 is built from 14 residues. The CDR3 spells CASSLGWRDAEAFF. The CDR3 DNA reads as TGCGCCAGCAGCTTGGGATGGAGGGATGCTGAAGCTTTCTTT.

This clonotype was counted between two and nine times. The CDR3 nucleotides read TGTGCCAGCGAGGGAAGGGAAGCCTACGAGCAGTACTTC. It translates to CASEGREAYEQYF. The chain uses TRBV28 and TRBJ2-7; TRBD2 might be the D (5 bases). V gave up 8 bases and J gave up 2 bases, with 13 bases separating them. Germline V gene data show CDR1 as MDHEN and CDR2 as SYDVKM. CDR3 size: 13 residues.

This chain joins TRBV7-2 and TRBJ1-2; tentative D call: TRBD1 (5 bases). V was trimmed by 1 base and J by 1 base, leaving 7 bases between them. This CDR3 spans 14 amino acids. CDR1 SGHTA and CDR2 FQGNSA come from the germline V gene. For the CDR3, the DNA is TGTGCCAGCAGCTTAGGGGGGGATAACTATGGCTACACCTTC. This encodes CASSLGGDNYGYTF.

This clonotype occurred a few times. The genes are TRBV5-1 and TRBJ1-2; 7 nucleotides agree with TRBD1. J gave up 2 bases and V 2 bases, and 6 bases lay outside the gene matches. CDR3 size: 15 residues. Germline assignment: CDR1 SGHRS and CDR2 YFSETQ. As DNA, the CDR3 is TGCGCCAGCAGCTTAACAGGGGCCCAAAACTATGGCTACACCTTC. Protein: CASSLTGAQNYGYTF.

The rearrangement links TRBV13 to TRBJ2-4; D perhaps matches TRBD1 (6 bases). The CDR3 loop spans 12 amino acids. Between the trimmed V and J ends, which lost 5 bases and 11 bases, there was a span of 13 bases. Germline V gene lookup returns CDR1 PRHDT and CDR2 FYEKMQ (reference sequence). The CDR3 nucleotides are TGTGCCAGCAGCGCCGGACAGTCTTTTCAGTACTTC. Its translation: CASSAGQSFQYF.

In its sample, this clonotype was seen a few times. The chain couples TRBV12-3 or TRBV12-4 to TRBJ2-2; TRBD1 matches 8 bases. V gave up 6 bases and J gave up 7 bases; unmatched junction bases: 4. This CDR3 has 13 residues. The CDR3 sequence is CASRQGDIGELFF. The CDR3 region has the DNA TGTGCCAGCAGACAGGGGGATATCGGGGAGCTGTTTTTT.